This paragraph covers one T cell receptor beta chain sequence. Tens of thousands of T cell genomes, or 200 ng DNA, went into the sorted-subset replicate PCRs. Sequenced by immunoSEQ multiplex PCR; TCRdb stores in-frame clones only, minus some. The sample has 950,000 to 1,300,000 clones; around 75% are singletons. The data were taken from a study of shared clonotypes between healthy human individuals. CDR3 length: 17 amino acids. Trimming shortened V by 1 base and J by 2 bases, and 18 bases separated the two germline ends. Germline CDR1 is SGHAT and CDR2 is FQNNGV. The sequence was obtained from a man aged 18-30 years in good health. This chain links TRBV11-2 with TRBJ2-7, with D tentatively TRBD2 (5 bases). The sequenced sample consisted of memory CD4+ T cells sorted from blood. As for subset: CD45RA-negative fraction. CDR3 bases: TGTGCCAGCAGCTTAGCGAGGGCGAAAACTAGGCCCTACGAGCAGTACTTC. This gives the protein CASSLARAKTRPYEQYF.